Given below is one T cell receptor (beta chain) in context. No antigen is known for it. CDR3 length equals 17 residues. CDR1 and CDR2 (germline): LGHNA, YSLEER. Trimming took 0 bases from V and 1 from J, leaving 10 bases between them. The sample is drawn from a study of T-cell reconstitution after alpha-beta-depleted transplantation in children. Preparation of the TCRbeta library involved a method that used unique molecular identifiers. Via MiXCR, TCRdb re-called the PCR reads, giving one row per CDR3 protein. The sample holds about 220,000 distinct CDR3 sequences, 17% seen once. Findings of the study overall: The origin of high day-60 TCRbeta diversity in some patients lay in surviving recipient T cells and thymic progenitors. Newly made T cells mostly supplied T-cell counts and diversity one year after transplant. Where alpha-beta T cells came from about two months after transplant was reportedly several hundred expanded graft clones.

The chain couples TRBV4-3 to TRBJ2-6; a weak D match, TRBD1 (5 bases). Specimen: PBMCs, mostly from graft donor cells, collected 360 days after TCRalphabeta/CD19-depleted stem cell transplant. The receptor's source is a male patient under 10 years old who had a stem cell transplant for acute lymphoblastic leukemia, so the T cells may come from the graft donor. This CDR3 reads CASSQDGAKSGANVLTF. CDR3 coding DNA: TGCGCCAGCAGCCAAGATGGGGCCAAGTCTGGGGCCAACGTCCTGACTTTC.